Below are 16 T cell receptor beta chains sequenced from a single sample in a study of neurological immune-mediated disorders. TCRdb itself ran the 5' RACE reads through MiXCR, one entry per CDR3 protein. The table lists about 46,000 distinct CDR3 sequences, 1.5% to 2% of them singletons. Input material: PBMCs. These receptors were taken from a woman aged 40 to 50 with multiple sclerosis.

This clonotype was found many times. V usage is TRBV5-5 and J usage is TRBJ2-3, with D uncertain. Germline CDR1 reads SGHKS; CDR2 reads YYEKEE (reference sequence). This CDR3 comprises 12 residues. V lost 0 bases to trimming and J lost 6 bases, with 5 bases between them. The CDR3 DNA reads TGTGCCAGCAGCTTGGCGGCGGATACGCAGTATTTT. Translating it yields CASSLAADTQYF.

This clonotype occurred many times. This chain links TRBV5-1 with TRBJ2-1; the match to TRBD2 covers 13 bases. The length of the CDR3 is 16 residues. The J segment lost 4 bases and the V segment lost 3 bases, leaving 4 bases of the junction unmatched. Germline CDR1 is SGHRS and CDR2 is YFSETQ. CDR3: CASSWGTSGAYNEQFF. The CDR3 bases are TGCGCCAGCAGCTGGGGGACTAGCGGGGCTTACAATGAGCAGTTCTTC.

This clonotype was detected many times. This chain joins TRBV5-6 and TRBJ2-7; D gene unclear. Germline CDR1 and CDR2: SGHDT and YYEEEE. V lost 5 bases and J 4 bases, leaving 13 bases between the germline ends. The CDR3 has 13 residues. CDR3 coding DNA: TGTGCCAGCAGTGGAACAGACTCATACGAGCAGTACTTC. Translating gives CASSGTDSYEQYF.

This clonotype was recorded many times. The rearrangement uses TRBV7-9 and TRBJ1-2; no definite D call. The CDR3 loop spans 14 amino acids. Trimming cost V 5 bases and J 0 bases, with 10 bases left between them. The germline CDR1 and CDR2 sequences are SEHNR and FQNEAQ (reference sequence). The CDR3 here is CASSPLATNYGYTF. CDR3 bases: TGTGCCAGCAGCCCGTTGGCCACTAACTATGGCTACACCTTC.

This clonotype came up many times. The CDR3 is CASSSGSRSNTGELFF. For the CDR3, the DNA is TGTGCCAGCTCCTCGGGAAGCCGCTCGAACACCGGGGAGCTGTTTTTT. This sequence joins TRBV18 and TRBJ2-2; tentative D call: TRBD2 (5 bases). The V and J ends lost 6 bases and 0 bases respectively, with 14 bases between them. Germline CDR1 reads KGHSH; CDR2 reads LQKENI. CDR3 length: 16 amino acids. The entire variable domain, with the rest obtained from reference TRBV18 and TRBJ2-2, is as follows: NAGVMQNPRHLVRRRGQEARLRCSPMKGHSHVYWYRQLPEEGLKFMVYLQKENIIDESGMPKERFSAEFPKEGPSILRIQQVVRGDSAAYFCASSSGSRSNTGELFFGEGSRLTVL.

This clonotype was recorded many times. The CDR3 region has the DNA TGTGCCAGCAGCACCCGACCCGGGACAGGGGGCGGAACGCAGTATTTT. As protein: CASSTRPGTGGGTQYF. V gene TRBV11-2 combines with J gene TRBJ2-3; TRBD1 agrees at 12 bases. Germline V CDR1 and CDR2: SGHAT, FQNNGV. J lost 9 bases, V lost 5 bases, and 12 bases had no gene match. CDR3 length equals 16 residues.

This clonotype was seen ten or more times. J is TRBJ1-1 and V is TRBV7-9; D remains unclear. The CDR3 is made up of 14 amino acids. In germline, CDR1 is SEHNR, CDR2 FQNEAQ (reference sequence). Trimming cost V 5 bases and J 6 bases, with 16 bases left between them. The CDR3 loop is CASSTDREVAEAFF. Here the CDR3 DNA reads TGTGCCAGCAGCACCGATAGGGAGGTCGCTGAAGCTTTCTTT.

There are a few counts of this clonotype. This may be a read error: a much more frequent sequence differs by one nucleotide. The V and J genes are TRBV20-1 and TRBJ2-7; 8 bases are a match to TRBD1. The junction had 8 bases not matched to a gene; V was cut back by 8 bases and J by 2 bases. CDR1 DFQATT and CDR2 SNEGSKA come from the germline V gene (reference sequence). CDR3 length: 13 residues. This CDR3 reads CSSIGQGTYEQYF. The CDR3 nucleotides read TGCAGTTCCATTGGACAGGGAACCTACGAGCAGTACTTC.

This clonotype was picked up many times. The chain combines TRBV9 with TRBJ2-3, with D maybe TRBD2 (5 bases). CDR1 and CDR2 (germline): SGDLS, YYNGEE. Trimming shortened V by 4 bases and J by 2 bases, and 14 bases separated the two germline ends. This CDR3 is 15 amino acids long. In DNA, the CDR3 is TGTGCCAGCAGCCCCACCCGGACTCACACAGATACGCAGTATTTT. Protein product: CASSPTRTHTDTQYF.

This clonotype was counted a few times. V is TRBV18 and J is TRBJ1-2, with unresolved D. Germline CDR1 is KGHSH and CDR2 is LQKENI. The CDR3 consists of 13 residues. The germline V and J ends were trimmed by 2 bases and 6 bases, with 10 bases remaining between them. The CDR3 region is CASSPEGINGYTF. CDR3 DNA: TGTGCCAGCTCACCAGAGGGAATAAATGGCTACACCTTC.

At least ten counts were recorded for this clonotype. The J gene is TRBJ2-1, the V gene TRBV11-2; 12 bases agree with TRBD2. Germline V gene sequence: CDR1 SGHAT, CDR2 FQNNGV. V was clipped by 2 bases and J by 6 bases; unmatched bases: 11. The length of the CDR3 is 18 residues. DNA of the CDR3: TGTGCCAGCAGCTTATCAAACCTTCGACTAGCGGGGGCCAATGAGCAGTTCTTC. This translates into CASSLSNLRLAGANEQFF.

This clonotype was counted many times. V gene TRBV5-1 combines with J gene TRBJ2-1; 12 bases line up with TRBD1. V lost 2 bases and J lost 6; bases outside the gene matches: 9. CDR3 length equals 17 residues. Germline assignment: CDR1 SGHRS and CDR2 YFSETQ. Here the CDR3 DNA reads TGCGCCAGCAGCTTTCAAGGGACAGGGGGCCTTCTCAATGAGCAGTTCTTC. Amino acids: CASSFQGTGGLLNEQFF.

This clonotype was picked up many times. This chain connects TRBV3-1 to TRBJ1-1; the D is unclear. Per germline, CDR1 LGHDT and CDR2 YNNKEL (reference sequence). The CDR3 is made up of 15 amino acids. V was cut by 0 bases and J by 0 bases, with 8 bases left in between. CDR3 residues: CASSQDRVLNTEAFF. As DNA, the CDR3 is TGTGCCAGCAGCCAAGATCGAGTTCTGAACACTGAAGCTTTCTTT.

This clonotype was picked up a small number of times. A much larger clone lies one base from this, so it may be a read error. As the CDR3 is not closed by the conserved phenylalanine or tryptophan, this likely results from a read error. The chain combines TRBV20-1 with TRBJ1-2; TRBD1 is a possible D gene (6 bases). CDR1 is DFQATT and CDR2 is SNEGSKA in the germline V gene (reference sequence). The CDR3 contains 12 residues. V was trimmed by 3 bases and J by 8 bases, leaving 13 bases between them. The CDR3 is CSARKGGGGYTC. As DNA, the CDR3 is TGCAGTGCTAGGAAGGGAGGGGGAGGCTACACCTGC.

This clonotype was detected many times. The CDR3 sequence: CASSRGPFNTEAFF. CDR3 nucleotide sequence: TGTGCCAGCAGCCGGGGACCTTTTAACACTGAAGCTTTCTTT. The chain couples TRBV11-3 to TRBJ1-1; maybe TRBD1 (5 bases). The CDR3 has 14 amino acids. The germline V gene encodes CDR1 SGHNT and CDR2 YENEEA. The germline V and J ends were trimmed by 5 bases and 2 bases, with 12 bases remaining between them. The entire variable domain, with the rest obtained from reference TRBV11-3 and TRBJ1-1, is as follows: EAGVVQSPRYKIIEKKQPVAFWCNPISGHNTLYWYLQNLGQGPELLIRYENEEAVDDSQLPKDRFSAERLKGVDSTLKIQPAELGDSAVYLCASSRGPFNTEAFFGQGTRLTVV.

This clonotype has ten or more counts. The J gene is TRBJ2-3, the V gene TRBV20-1; D might be TRBD2 (6 bases). The CDR3 consists of 15 residues. Germline lookup yields CDR1 DFQATT and CDR2 SNEGSKA (reference sequence). Trimming pared 3 bases from V and 1 base from J, leaving 14 bases between. The chain's CDR3 is CSASWDFAGTDTQYF. The CDR3 nucleotides read TGCAGTGCTAGTTGGGACTTCGCTGGCACAGATACGCAGTATTTT.